This T cell receptor beta chain was documented in a study of control samples from healthy donors and cancer patients. The repertoire was sequenced with immunoSEQ multiplex PCR; TCRdb's copy has only in-frame clones and lacks some. The sample carries some 120,000 clones, 75% to 95% recorded once. Germline CDR1 is KGHSH and CDR2 is LQKENI. The CDR3 covers 13 residues. Trimming cost V 4 bases and J 1 base, with 7 bases left between them. About this clone itself: The same CDR3 is also encoded by other DNA sequences in this sample.

The TCR originated in a man younger than 35 in good health. The chain recombines TRBV18 with TRBJ1-1; D ambiguous. Material: blood. The CDR3 loop is CASSRDWNTEAFF. As DNA, the CDR3 is TGTGCCAGCTCACGCGACTGGAACACTGAAGCTTTCTTT.